This T cell receptor beta chain derives from a study of T cells after yellow fever vaccination. Points from the study as a whole: Booster sampling recovered most clones from primary vaccination (less than 97% CD4, around 88% CD8). Although the secondary response was weaker, it peaked faster, at day 5 versus 15.

MiXCR was run by TCRdb on the 5' RACE reads, yielding one entry per CDR3 protein. The sample contains 500,000 to 550,000 distinct CDR3 sequences, about a fifth of which appear only once. As regards this clonotype: What it binds is unknown.

CDR1 and CDR2 from the germline V gene are SGHRS and YFSETQ. V was trimmed by 7 bases and J by 0 bases, leaving 7 bases between them. CDR3 length: 13 amino acids. The clonotype comes from a man aged 18 to 29 who received the YFV17D yellow fever vaccine. The V call is TRBV5-1, the J call TRBJ2-2, with D perhaps matching TRBD2 (5 bases). This specimen was PBMCs, taken 21 days after the first yellow fever vaccination. The CDR3 is CASAGTNTGELFF. Here the CDR3 DNA reads TGCGCCAGCGCCGGGACGAACACCGGGGAGCTGTTTTTT.